The 9 T cell receptor beta chains listed next were all sequenced from one sample in a study of tumor and adjacent non-tumor tissue in lung cancer. TCRbeta libraries were built with three rounds of nested PCR, modified from ARM-PCR. A single record per CDR3 protein comes from TCRdb applying MiXCR to the multiplex PCR reads. The data hold approximately 120,000 distinct CDR3 sequences, with approximately 66% observed a single time. RNA was extracted from bulk tissue without any cell sorting. The source material was lung tumor tissue. These receptors were collected from a man in his thirties or forties with non-small cell lung cancer.

This clonotype was seen ten or more times. V gene TRBV29-1 combines with J gene TRBJ2-1; 11 bases line up with TRBD2. The V segment lost 1 base and the J segment 6 bases; nucleotides outside the gene matches: 2. The CDR3 has 14 amino acids. In germline, CDR1 is SQVTM, CDR2 ANQGSEA. The CDR3 region has the DNA TGCAGCGTTGAAGGGGGACTAGCGGCCAATGAGCAGTTCTTC. It is translated as CSVEGGLAANEQFF.

Regarding this clonotype: A read error may produce the germline difference seen at one junction end. The V call is TRBV29-1, the J call TRBJ2-2, with TRBD2 identical over 8 bases. CDR1 SQVTM and CDR2 ANQGSEA come from the germline V gene. The CDR3 has 17 amino acids. The chain's CDR3 is CSVEVPTNGRAPGGLFF. CDR3 bases: TGCAGCGTTGAGGTACCCACTAACGGGAGGGCCCCCGGGGGGCTGTTTTTT.

This clonotype was detected many times. The CDR3 loop is CASSPRDLYEQYF. CDR3 nucleotide sequence: TGTGCCAGCAGCCCCCGGGACCTCTACGAGCAGTACTTC. This chain uses TRBV7-8 with TRBJ2-7; the D gene could be TRBD1 or TRBD2 (5 bases each). Germline CDR1 is SGHVS and CDR2 is FQNEAQ. Trimming took off 5 bases at V and 3 bases at J, with 11 bases between the two ends. The CDR3 runs to 13 residues.

The chain has TRBV5-6 and TRBJ1-5, with D possibly TRBD1 on 5 matching bases. This CDR3 has 14 residues. Per germline, CDR1 SGHDT and CDR2 YYEEEE. V lost 3 bases to trimming and J lost 7 bases, with 14 bases between them. CDR3 nucleotides: TGTGCCAGCAGCTCCAGGACGGGGGGACAGCCCCAGCATTTT. Translated: CASSSRTGGQPQHF.

Details on this clonotype: The final CDR3 position lacks the conserved phenylalanine or tryptophan, pointing to a likely read error. V gene TRBV20-1 combines with J gene TRBJ2-1, with 10 bases lining up with TRBD2. V gave up 6 bases and J gave up 5 bases; unmatched junction bases: 7. The germline V gene encodes CDR1 DFQATT and CDR2 SNEGSKA (reference sequence). The CDR3 sequence is 14 residues long. Here the CDR3 reads CSARIAGGHNEQFL. The CDR3 bases are TGCAGTGCCCGAATAGCGGGAGGACACAATGAGCAGTTCTTA.

The rearrangement links TRBV5-1 to TRBJ2-7, with a possible D match to TRBD1 (5 bases). This CDR3 is 14 amino acids long. Germline lookup yields CDR1 SGHRS and CDR2 YFSETQ. V lost 3 bases, J lost 5 bases, and 15 bases lay in between. CDR3 protein: CASSSMVQVNEQYF. The DNA of the CDR3 is TGCGCCAGCAGCTCCATGGTACAGGTCAACGAGCAGTACTTC.

This clonotype has a handful of counts. This could be a read error, since a much larger clone is one nucleotide away. The chain combines TRBV6-1 with TRBJ2-7, with TRBD1 matching over 7 bases. Germline V lookup: CDR1 MNHNS, CDR2 SASEGT. This CDR3 region has 13 residues. The V segment lost 6 bases and the J segment 3 bases; nucleotides outside the gene matches: 5. CDR3 DNA: TGTGCCAGCAGGACAGGGAGTATCTACGAGCAGTACTTC. Translating gives CASRTGSIYEQYF.

The chain recombines TRBV20-1 with TRBJ2-7, with a weak D call TRBD1 (6 bases). Germline CDR1 DFQATT, CDR2 SNEGSKA (reference sequence). The CDR3 contains 17 residues. Trimming cost V 0 bases and J 2 bases, with 20 bases left between them. CDR3 sequence reads: CSARDRMGASSAYEQYF. CDR3 coding DNA: TGCAGTGCTAGAGATCGGATGGGGGCTTCCAGTGCCTACGAGCAGTACTTC.

The chain is built from TRBV9 and TRBJ2-1; D possibly corresponds to TRBD2 (7 bases). The CDR3 runs 15 residues. The germline gives CDR1 SGDLS, CDR2 YYNGEE. V lost 0 bases and J 4 bases, leaving 11 bases between the germline ends. The CDR3 bases are TGTGCCAGCAGCGTAGCGGGGGGCCTATACAATGAGCAGTTCTTC. The encoded protein is CASSVAGGLYNEQFF.